This is a list of T cell receptor beta chains from one sample in a study of OX40 agonist ivuxolimab in advanced cancers. Only in-frame clones appear in the TCRdb table, and some are missing; sequencing was by immunoSEQ multiplex PCR. The repertoire holds 70,000 to 95,000 clones, with approximately 91% as singletons. The specimen was CD4+ or CD8+ T cells sorted from blood, collected in a trial of the OX40 agonist ivuxolimab. These receptors were taken from an adult with an advanced solid tumor such as melanoma, head and neck, liver or kidney cancer. The CDR3 runs from the conserved cysteine through the conserved F or W. The order of the fields is J gene, V gene, CDR3 protein.

J gene: TRBJ2-1; V gene: TRBV9; CDR3 protein: CASSAGPGQGGYNEQFF
J gene: TRBJ2-1; V gene: TRBV28; CDR3 protein: CASRTPPIEQFF
J gene: TRBJ2-1; V gene: TRBV29-1; CDR3 protein: CSVRGASYNEQFF
J gene: TRBJ1-5; V gene: TRBV27; CDR3 protein: CASRGNNQPQHF
J gene: TRBJ1-4; V gene: TRBV7-2; CDR3 protein: CASSLASGTTNEKLFF
J gene: TRBJ2-5; V gene: TRBV19; CDR3 protein: CASSFGRAGQETQYF
J gene: TRBJ2-1; V gene: TRBV29-1; CDR3 protein: CSVGGEGQPREQFF
J gene: TRBJ1-4; V gene: TRBV5-1; CDR3 protein: CASSLAPQGTNEKLFF
J gene: TRBJ2-7; V gene: TRBV6-6; CDR3 protein: CASSSQQGYNEQYF
J gene: TRBJ2-3; V gene: TRBV7-2; CDR3 protein: CASSMNGGALDTQYF
J gene: TRBJ2-3; V gene: TRBV19; CDR3 protein: CASTPGAGVLDTQYF
J gene: TRBJ2-5; V gene: TRBV4-1; CDR3 protein: CASSQVQPQETQYF
J gene: TRBJ1-1; V gene: TRBV7-9; CDR3 protein: CASSQSQGAHTEAFF
J gene: TRBJ2-3; V gene: TRBV27; CDR3 protein: CASSRGTGVKGTDTQYF
J gene: TRBJ2-3; V gene: TRBV5-1; CDR3 protein: CASRKDREEYF
J gene: TRBJ1-5; V gene: TRBV6-5; CDR3 protein: CASRPTINQPQHF
J gene: TRBJ1-5; V gene: TRBV21-1; CDR3 protein: CASSKSRVQPQHF
J gene: TRBJ2-7; V gene: TRBV6-5; CDR3 protein: CASSEHRGAGEQYF
J gene: TRBJ2-5; V gene: TRBV21-1; CDR3 protein: CASSPQGAPETQYF
J gene: TRBJ2-2; V gene: TRBV9; CDR3 protein: CASSTSPSTGGDGELFF
J gene: TRBJ2-7; V gene: TRBV5-1; CDR3 protein: CASSLDSIYEQYF
J gene: TRBJ1-4; V gene: TRBV6-6; CDR3 protein: CASSAGTGYEKLFF
J gene: TRBJ2-1; V gene: TRBV4-1; CDR3 protein: CASSQDSSLSYNEQFF
J gene: TRBJ1-5; V gene: TRBV28; CDR3 protein: CASSSHGQGPQHF
J gene: TRBJ2-7; V gene: TRBV28; CDR3 protein: CASSLSVGPTYEQYF
J gene: TRBJ2-3; V gene: TRBV5-4; CDR3 protein: CASSLRADTQYF
J gene: TRBJ2-3; V gene: TRBV5-1; CDR3 protein: CASSLGLAGTTDTQYF
J gene: TRBJ1-3; V gene: TRBV18; CDR3 protein: CASSPPAAGGSGNTIYF
J gene: TRBJ1-5; V gene: TRBV6-6; CDR3 protein: CASSRQGARDQPQHF
J gene: TRBJ2-1; V gene: TRBV15; CDR3 protein: CATSRDAPVVNEQFF
J gene: TRBJ2-2; V gene: TRBV9; CDR3 protein: CASSVTTGVTGELFF
J gene: TRBJ1-2; V gene: TRBV18; CDR3 protein: CASSGGIQLNYGYTF
J gene: TRBJ2-2; V gene: TRBV7-2; CDR3 protein: CASSLMRGKLNTGELFF
J gene: TRBJ2-2; V gene: TRBV28; CDR3 protein: CASWLGGRTGELFF
J gene: TRBJ1-1; V gene: TRBV5-1; CDR3 protein: CASSLVKGDTEAFF
J gene: TRBJ2-5; V gene: TRBV6-4; CDR3 protein: CASEGGGGGTPVTQYF
J gene: TRBJ2-5; V gene: TRBV11-2; CDR3 protein: CASSLERQETQYF
J gene: TRBJ2-5; V gene: TRBV30; CDR3 protein: CAWSPTGGEETQYF
J gene: TRBJ1-1; V gene: TRBV18; CDR3 protein: CASSPEYMNTEAFF
J gene: TRBJ2-3; V gene: TRBV2; CDR3 protein: CASSGQGPSTDTQYF
J gene: TRBJ2-5; V gene: TRBV6-8; CDR3 protein: CASLALAGYQETQYF
J gene: TRBJ2-4; V gene: TRBV7-2; CDR3 protein: CASSSSRAGVGFRNIQYF
J gene: TRBJ2-1; V gene: TRBV10-1; CDR3 protein: CASSDASGLSYNEQFF
J gene: TRBJ2-7; V gene: TRBV5-8; CDR3 protein: CASSLEGTGSYEQYF
J gene: TRBJ2-2; V gene: TRBV28; CDR3 protein: CASLEGIYGGTGELFF
J gene: TRBJ1-6; V gene: TRBV10-3; CDR3 protein: CAISEGGPNNSPLHF
J gene: TRBJ2-2; V gene: TRBV6-5; CDR3 protein: CASKTGTGELFF
J gene: TRBJ2-3; V gene: TRBV6-1; CDR3 protein: CASTTPWTSTDTQYF
J gene: TRBJ2-7; V gene: TRBV18; CDR3 protein: CASSPTSGMGEQYF
J gene: TRBJ2-7; V gene: TRBV25-1; CDR3 protein: CASSWGFREQYF
J gene: TRBJ2-3; V gene: TRBV28; CDR3 protein: CASSSVSGMGTDTQYF
J gene: TRBJ1-2; V gene: TRBV4-1; CDR3 protein: CASSGLYGYTF
J gene: TRBJ2-7; V gene: TRBV19; CDR3 protein: CASSPHSTSGSSYEQYF